This TCR beta chain was sequenced in a study of tissue T cells after allogeneic stem cell transplantation. Whole-study results and caveats: Tissue-detected TCR repertoire was only partly captured by blood and spleen T cells.

Points on this clone: Its cognate antigen is unknown. Genes and germline come from the mouse. The sequence runs out 1 residue before the end of the CDR3; the remainder is reconstructed from the germline J gene.

Time point in this sample: mouse harvest day 7 after allogeneic transplant. Mouse grafts combined 10^7 T-cell-depleted bone marrow cells with 10^6 splenic CD5+ T cells. Mice had MHC-mismatched B6 into BALB/c GVHD, sampled day 7 or 14. The CDR3 is 16 amino acids. Germline values: CDR1 LGHNA, CDR2 YSYQKL. V lost 1 base to trimming and J lost 2 bases; unmatched junction nucleotides: 4. TCRdb's table, derived via immunoSEQ multiplex PCR, lists solely in-frame clones and lacks some. The sample contains 9,500 or so clones, approximately 47% of which appear only once. This sequence originates from a female BALB/c mouse given C57BL/6 T cells with graft-versus-host disease after an allogeneic hematopoietic cell transplant. This chain uses TRBV2 with TRBJ2-3, with 9 bases that match TRBD2. Sequenced input: skin. This CDR3 is CASSQAGGENAETLYF. The sequenced part of the CDR3 DNA is TGTGCCAGCAGCCAAGCTGGGGGGGAGAATGCAGAAACGCTGTAT.